A single T cell receptor (beta chain) is shown here with its context. The antigen is unknown. The sample belongs to a study of T cell responses to AZD1222 COVID-19 vaccine. Study results and caveats: Spike-specific TCRs gained breadth and depth after people received two AZD1222 doses. Nearly half of unique spike-specific TCRs reportedly avoided B.1.351 and B.1.1.7 mutated regions. The peak T cell response came first, and repertoires were sampled only after it. White British donors predominated, females outnumbered males, and clonal diversity was possibly underestimated.

This CDR3 has 14 amino acids. The V gene end was trimmed by 2 bases and the J gene end by 5 bases; junction bases not matched to a gene: 5. Germline loops: CDR1 SGHRS, CDR2 YFSETQ. Method: immunoSEQ multiplex PCR; TCRdb's copy keeps in-frame clones and lacks some. The sample lists under 110,000 clones, 90% occurring once. The chain uses TRBV5-1 and TRBJ1-2; the match to TRBD1 covers 8 bases. The TCR sequence derives from an adult in good health. The sample in question was peripheral blood, obtained on day 0 of AZD1222 vaccination. The CDR3 region is CASSFGTGGYGYTF. CDR3 bases: TGCGCCAGCAGCTTTGGGACAGGAGGGTATGGCTACACCTTC.